This entry features one T cell receptor beta chain sequence. Sequencing used immunoSEQ multiplex PCR; TCRdb keeps in-frame clones, though not all of them. The sample lists about 240,000 clones; more than 85% were seen once. This record comes from a study of blood T cell repertoires in COVID-19. The CDR3 has 14 residues. Trimming removed 3 bases at V and 4 bases at J, with 10 bases between. CDR1 and CDR2 (germline): SGHAT, FQNNGV. Source material: peripheral blood. V gene TRBV11-2 combines with J gene TRBJ1-5; D possibly corresponds to TRBD1 (5 bases). This sequence originates from a woman in her sixties or seventies with active or convalescent COVID-19. CDR3 sequence reads: CASSLGGANQPQHF. The CDR3, as DNA: TGTGCCAGCAGCTTGGGAGGGGCTAATCAGCCCCAGCATTTT.